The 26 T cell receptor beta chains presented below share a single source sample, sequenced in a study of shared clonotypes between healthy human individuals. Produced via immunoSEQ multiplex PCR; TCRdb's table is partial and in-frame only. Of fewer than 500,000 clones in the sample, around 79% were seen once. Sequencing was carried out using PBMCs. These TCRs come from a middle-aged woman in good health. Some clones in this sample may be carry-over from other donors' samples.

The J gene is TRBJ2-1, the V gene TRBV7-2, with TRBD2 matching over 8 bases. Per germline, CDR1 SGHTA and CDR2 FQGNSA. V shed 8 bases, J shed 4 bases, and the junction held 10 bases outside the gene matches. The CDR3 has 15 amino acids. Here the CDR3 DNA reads TGTGCCAGCTCCCGCAGCGGGGGAATATACAATGAGCAGTTCTTC. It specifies CASSRSGGIYNEQFF. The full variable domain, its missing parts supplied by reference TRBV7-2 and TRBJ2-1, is GAGVSQSPSNKVTEKGKDVELRCDPISGHTALYWYRQSLGQGLEFLIYFQGNSAPDKSGLPSDRFSAERTGGSVSTLTIQRTQQEDSAVYLCASSRSGGIYNEQFFGPGTRLTVL.

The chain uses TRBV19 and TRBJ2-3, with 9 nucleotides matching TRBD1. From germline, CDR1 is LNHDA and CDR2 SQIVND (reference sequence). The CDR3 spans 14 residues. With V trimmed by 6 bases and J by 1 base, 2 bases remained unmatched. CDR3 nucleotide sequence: TGTGCCAGTAGGCGGACAGGGGGCACAGATACGCAGTATTTT. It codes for CASRRTGGTDTQYF.

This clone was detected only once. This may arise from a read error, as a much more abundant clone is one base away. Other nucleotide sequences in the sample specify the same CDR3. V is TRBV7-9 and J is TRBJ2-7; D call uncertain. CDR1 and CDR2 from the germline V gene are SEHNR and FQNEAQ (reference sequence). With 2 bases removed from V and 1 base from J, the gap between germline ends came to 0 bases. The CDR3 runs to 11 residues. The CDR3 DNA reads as TGTGCCAGCAGCTTATCCTACGAGCAGTACTTC. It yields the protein CASSLSYEQYF.

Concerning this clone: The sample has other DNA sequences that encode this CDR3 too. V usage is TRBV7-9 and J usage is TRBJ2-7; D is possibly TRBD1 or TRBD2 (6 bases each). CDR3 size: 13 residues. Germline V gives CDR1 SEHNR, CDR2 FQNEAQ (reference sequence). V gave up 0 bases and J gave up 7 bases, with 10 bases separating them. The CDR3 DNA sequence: TGTGCCAGCAGCTTAGCGGGGGGCGGGGAGCAGTACTTC. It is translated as CASSLAGGGEQYF.

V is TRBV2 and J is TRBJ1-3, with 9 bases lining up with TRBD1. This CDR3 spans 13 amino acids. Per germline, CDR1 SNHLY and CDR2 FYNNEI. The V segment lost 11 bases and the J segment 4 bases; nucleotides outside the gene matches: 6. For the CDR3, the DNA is TGTGCCCAACGACAGGGGGAAGGAAACACCATATATTTT. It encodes CAQRQGEGNTIYF.

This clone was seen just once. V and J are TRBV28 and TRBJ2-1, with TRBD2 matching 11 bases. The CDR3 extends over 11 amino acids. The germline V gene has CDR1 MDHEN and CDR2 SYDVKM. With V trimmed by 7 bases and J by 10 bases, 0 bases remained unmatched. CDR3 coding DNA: TGTGCCAGCACTAGCGGGAGGGAGCAGTTCTTC. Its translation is CASTSGREQFF. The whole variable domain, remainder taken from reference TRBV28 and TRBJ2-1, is DVKVTQSSRYLVKRTGEKVFLECVQDMDHENMFWYRQDPGLGLRLIYFSYDVKMKEKGDIPEGYSVSREKKERFSLILESASTNQTSMYLCASTSGREQFFGPGTRLTVL.

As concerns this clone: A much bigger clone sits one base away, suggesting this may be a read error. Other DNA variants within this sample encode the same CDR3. The CDR3 here is CASSYFRGGGTDTQYF. Here the CDR3 DNA reads TGTGCCAGCAGCTACTTCCGAGGGGGCGGCACAGATACGCAGTATTTT. The chain has TRBV6-5 and TRBJ2-3; 7 bases agree with TRBD1. The CDR3 is 16 residues long. The germline gives CDR1 MNHEY, CDR2 SVGAGI.

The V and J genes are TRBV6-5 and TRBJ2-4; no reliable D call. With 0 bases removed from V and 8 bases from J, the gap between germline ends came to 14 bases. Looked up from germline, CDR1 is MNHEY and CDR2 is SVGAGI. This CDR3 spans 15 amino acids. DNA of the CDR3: TGTGCCAGCAGTTACTCGAGCCATAGTCCCGACATTCAGTACTTC. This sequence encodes CASSYSSHSPDIQYF.

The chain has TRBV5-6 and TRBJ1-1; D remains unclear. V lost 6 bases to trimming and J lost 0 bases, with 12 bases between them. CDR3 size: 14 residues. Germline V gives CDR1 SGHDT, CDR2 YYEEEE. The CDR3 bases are TGTGCCAGCAAACCTACAGCCATGAACACTGAAGCTTTCTTT. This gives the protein CASKPTAMNTEAFF.

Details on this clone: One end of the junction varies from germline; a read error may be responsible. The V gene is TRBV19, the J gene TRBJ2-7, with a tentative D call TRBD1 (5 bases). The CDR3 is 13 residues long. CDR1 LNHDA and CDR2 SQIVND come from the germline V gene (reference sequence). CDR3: CASSPQDGLIPSF. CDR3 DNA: TGTGCCAGTAGTCCACAGGACGGCCTCATCCCATCCTTT.

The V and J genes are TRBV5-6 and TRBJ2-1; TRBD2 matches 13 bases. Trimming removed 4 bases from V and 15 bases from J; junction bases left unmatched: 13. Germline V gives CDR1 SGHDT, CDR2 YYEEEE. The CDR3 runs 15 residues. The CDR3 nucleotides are TGTGCCAGCAGCCCTAGGACTAGCGGGAGTTTCTTGTCGTTCTTC. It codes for CASSPRTSGSFLSFF.

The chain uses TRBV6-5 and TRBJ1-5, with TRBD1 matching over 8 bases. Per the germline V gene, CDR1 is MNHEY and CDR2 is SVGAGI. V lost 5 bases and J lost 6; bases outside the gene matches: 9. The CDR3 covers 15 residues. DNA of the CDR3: TGTGCCAGCAGTCGAGGCGCAGGGGGCAGTCAGCCCCAGCATTTT. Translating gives CASSRGAGGSQPQHF.

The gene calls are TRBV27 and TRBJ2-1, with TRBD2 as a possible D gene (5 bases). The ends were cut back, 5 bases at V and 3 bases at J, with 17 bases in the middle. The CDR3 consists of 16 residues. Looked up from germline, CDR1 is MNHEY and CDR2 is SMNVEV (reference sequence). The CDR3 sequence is CASSTSQRRVYNEQFF. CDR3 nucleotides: TGTGCCAGCAGTACCTCACAAAGGCGGGTCTACAATGAGCAGTTCTTC.

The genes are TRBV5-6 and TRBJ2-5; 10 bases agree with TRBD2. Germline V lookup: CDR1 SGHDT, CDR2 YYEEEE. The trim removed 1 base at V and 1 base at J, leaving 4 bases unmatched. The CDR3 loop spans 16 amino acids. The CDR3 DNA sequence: TGTGCCAGCAGCTTGCTAGCGGGAGTACTCCAAGAGACCCAGTACTTC. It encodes CASSLLAGVLQETQYF.

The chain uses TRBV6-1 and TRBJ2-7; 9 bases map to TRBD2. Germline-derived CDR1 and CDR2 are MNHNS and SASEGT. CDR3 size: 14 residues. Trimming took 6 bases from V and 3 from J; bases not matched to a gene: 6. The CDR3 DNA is TGTGCCAGCAGAAAACTAGCGGGTATCTACGAGCAGTACTTC. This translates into CASRKLAGIYEQYF.

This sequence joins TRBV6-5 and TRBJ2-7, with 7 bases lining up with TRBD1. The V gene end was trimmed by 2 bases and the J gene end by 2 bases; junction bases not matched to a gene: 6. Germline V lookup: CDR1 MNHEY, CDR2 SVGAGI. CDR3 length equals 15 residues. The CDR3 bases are TGTGCCAGCAGTTACAGGGAACAGGGGACCTACGAGCAGTACTTC. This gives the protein CASSYREQGTYEQYF.

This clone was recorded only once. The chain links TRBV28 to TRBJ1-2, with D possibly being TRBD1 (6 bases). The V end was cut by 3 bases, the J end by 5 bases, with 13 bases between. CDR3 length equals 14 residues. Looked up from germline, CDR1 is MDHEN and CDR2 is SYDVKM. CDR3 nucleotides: TGTGCCAGCAGTTTGCCAGGGGATTATTATGGCTACACCTTC. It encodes CASSLPGDYYGYTF.

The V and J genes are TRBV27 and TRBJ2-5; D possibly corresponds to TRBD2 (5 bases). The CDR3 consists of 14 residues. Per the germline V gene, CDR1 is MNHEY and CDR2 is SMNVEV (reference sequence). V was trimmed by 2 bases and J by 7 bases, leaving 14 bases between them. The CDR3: CASSLGSLRGTQYF. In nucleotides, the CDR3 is TGTGCCAGCAGTTTAGGGAGTCTCCGTGGGACCCAGTACTTC.

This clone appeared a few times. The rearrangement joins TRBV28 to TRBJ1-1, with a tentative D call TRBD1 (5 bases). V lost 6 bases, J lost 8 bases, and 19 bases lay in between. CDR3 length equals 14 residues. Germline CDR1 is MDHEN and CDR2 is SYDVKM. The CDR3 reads CASSLGGDSLEAFF. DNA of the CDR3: TGTGCCAGCAGCCTCGGGGGGGACTCCTTAGAAGCTTTCTTT.

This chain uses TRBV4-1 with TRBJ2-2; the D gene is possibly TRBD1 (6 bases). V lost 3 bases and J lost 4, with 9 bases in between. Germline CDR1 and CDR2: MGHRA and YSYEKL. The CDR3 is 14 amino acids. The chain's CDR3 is CASSHTGSTGELFF. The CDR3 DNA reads TGCGCCAGCAGCCATACAGGGAGCACCGGGGAGCTGTTTTTT.

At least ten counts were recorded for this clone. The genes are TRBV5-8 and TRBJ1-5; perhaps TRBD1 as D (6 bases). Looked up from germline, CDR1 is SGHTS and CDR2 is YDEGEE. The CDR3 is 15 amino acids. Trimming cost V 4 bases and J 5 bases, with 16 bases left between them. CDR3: CASSGEGGGYQPQHF. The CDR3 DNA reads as TGTGCCAGCAGCGGGGAGGGGGGCGGCTATCAGCCCCAGCATTTT.

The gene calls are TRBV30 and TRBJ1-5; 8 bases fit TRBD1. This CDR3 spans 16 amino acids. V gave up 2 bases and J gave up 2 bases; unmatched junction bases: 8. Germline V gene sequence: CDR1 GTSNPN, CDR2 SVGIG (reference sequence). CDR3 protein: CAWSLGGTGRNQPQHF. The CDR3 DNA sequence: TGTGCCTGGAGTCTGGGCGGGACAGGACGCAATCAGCCCCAGCATTTT.

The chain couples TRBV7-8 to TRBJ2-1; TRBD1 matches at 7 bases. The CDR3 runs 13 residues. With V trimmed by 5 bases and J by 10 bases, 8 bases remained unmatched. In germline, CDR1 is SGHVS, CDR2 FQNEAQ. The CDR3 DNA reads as TGTGCCAGCAGCGCGACAGGGCTTTGGGAGCAGTTCTTC. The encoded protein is CASSATGLWEQFF.

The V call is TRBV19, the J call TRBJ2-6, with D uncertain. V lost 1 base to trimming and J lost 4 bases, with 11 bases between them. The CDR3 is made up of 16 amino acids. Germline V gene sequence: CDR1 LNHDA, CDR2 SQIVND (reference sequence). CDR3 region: CASSIGSRRGANVLTF. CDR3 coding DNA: TGTGCCAGTAGTATAGGGAGTCGTAGGGGGGCCAACGTCCTGACTTTC.

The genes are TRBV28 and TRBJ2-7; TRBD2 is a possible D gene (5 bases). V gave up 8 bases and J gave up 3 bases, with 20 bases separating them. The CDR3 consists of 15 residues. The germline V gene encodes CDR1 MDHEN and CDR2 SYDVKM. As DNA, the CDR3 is TGTGCCAGCCTCCCGGGGAACGGATTGTTCTACGAGCAGTACTTC. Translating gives CASLPGNGLFYEQYF.

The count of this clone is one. The chain's CDR3 is CASSVVSAGGAGELFF. The CDR3 DNA sequence: TGTGCCAGCAGCGTAGTTTCCGCGGGGGGTGCCGGGGAGCTGTTTTTT. The chain joins TRBV9 to TRBJ2-2; 8 bases are a match to TRBD2. The V gene end was trimmed by 0 bases and the J gene end by 6 bases; junction bases not matched to a gene: 7. The CDR3 runs 16 residues. The germline V gene encodes CDR1 SGDLS and CDR2 YYNGEE.